This is a list of T cell receptor beta chains from one sample in a study of shared clonotypes between healthy human individuals. Profiling relied on immunoSEQ multiplex PCR, and the TCRdb table lists in-frame clones only, not all of them. This table has around 650,000 clones, approximately 96% appearing once. The source material was naive CD8+ T cells sorted from blood. The origin of the receptors is a woman aged 25 to 39 in good health. Both conserved end residues are part of each CDR3. The D gene is left open where the match is weak. Clone size is shown for a subset of rows, as once, few, many or a class of expanded clone.

TRBV29-1	.	.	TRBJ2-1	TGCAGCGTTGAAGGGTCACGGCTGAGCTCCTACAATGAGCAGTTCTTC	CSVEGSRLSSYNEQFF
TRBV5-6	TRBD1	.	TRBJ2-1	TGTGCCAGCAGCAGGGACAGGGCCCCCTACAATGAGCAGTTCTTC	CASSRDRAPYNEQFF
TRBV19	.	once	TRBJ2-5	TGTGCCAGTAGTAAGCAAGAGACCCAGTACTTC	CASSKQETQYF
TRBV28	.	.	TRBJ2-7	TGTGCCAGCAGTTGGCCGGGACAAACCTACGAGCAGTACTTC	CASSWPGQTYEQYF
TRBV2	TRBD2	once	TRBJ2-7	TGTGCCAGCAGTGAGGATCTAGCGGGAGGTTCCTACGAGCAGTACTTC	CASSEDLAGGSYEQYF
TRBV27	TRBD2	.	TRBJ2-3	TGTGCCAGCAGGCTAGCGGGAGGACGCACAGATACGCAGTATTTT	CASRLAGGRTDTQYF
TRBV6-6	.	.	TRBJ1-1	TGTGCCAGCAAGGAGGGGAGGCAGGCCCCTGAAGCTTTCTTT	CASKEGRQAPEAFF
TRBV28	.	.	TRBJ2-7	TGTGCCAGCACTCTTTTTCGGGGATCCTACGAGCAGTACTTC	CASTLFRGSYEQYF
TRBV6-1	.	.	TRBJ2-2	TGTGCCAGCAGTGAAACAGGGATGAACACCGGGGAGCTGTTTTTT	CASSETGMNTGELFF
TRBV27	TRBD1	once	TRBJ1-5	TGTGCCAGCAGTTTGGGACAGAGCAATCAGCCCCAGCATTTT	CASSLGQSNQPQHF
TRBV21-1	.	.	TRBJ1-4	TGTGCCAGCAGCAAAAGGCCAGATGGTGAAAAACTGTTTTTT	CASSKRPDGEKLFF
TRBV27	TRBD1	.	TRBJ1-2	TGTGCCAGCAGGGACAGGGGAAACTATGGCTACACCTTC	CASRDRGNYGYTF
TRBV10-3	.	.	TRBJ1-1	TGTGCCATCAGTGAGAGTGTAGGACAGCTGAACACTGAAGCTTTCTTT	CAISESVGQLNTEAFF
TRBV5-1	.	.	TRBJ2-5	TGCGCCAGCAGCTTGTTCCCGAGCGGCCAAGAGGGAGAGACCCAGTACTTC	CASSLFPSGQEGETQYF
TRBV27	.	once	TRBJ2-7	TGTGCCAGCAGTACCGACAGAGACTACTCCTACGAGCAGTACTTC	CASSTDRDYSYEQYF
TRBV10-1	TRBD2	.	TRBJ2-3	TGCGCCAGCAGTGAGTCGCCGGGACTAGCTACAGATACGCAGTATTTT	CASSESPGLATDTQYF
TRBV2	.	.	TRBJ1-2	TGTGCCAGCAGTGTGAGGCAGGGTGGCGGCTACACCTTC	CASSVRQGGGYTF
TRBV7-7	.	.	TRBJ2-5	TGTGCCAGCAGCTTAGGGCAGGGTCGGACGGAGACCCAGTACTTC	CASSLGQGRTETQYF
TRBV28	.	.	TRBJ2-7	TGTGCCAGCAGTTTTATCTACGAGCAGTACTTC	CASSFIYEQYF
TRBV28	.	.	TRBJ2-7	TGTGCCAGCACTCTGGCCCCTTCCTACGAGCAGTACTTC	CASTLAPSYEQYF
TRBV28	.	.	TRBJ1-4	TGTGCCAGCACCAACGCCGGTGCGGCTCCGGAAAAACTGTTTTTT	CASTNAGAAPEKLFF
TRBV19	.	.	TRBJ2-7	TGTGCCACCGGTGACACCGAGCAGTACTTC	CATGDTEQYF
TRBV4-1	TRBD2	.	TRBJ2-3	TGCGCCAGAAGGGGGACTAGCGGGAGGCCAACTACGCAGTATTTT	CARRGTSGRPTTQYF
TRBV10-2	TRBD2	.	TRBJ2-1	TGCGCCAGCAGTGAGATCGGTCTAGCGGGATGGGGTGAGCAGTTCTTC	CASSEIGLAGWGEQFF
TRBV28	.	.	TRBJ1-1	TGTGCCAGCAGTTTATACATCTACACTGAAGCTTTCTTT	CASSLYIYTEAFF
TRBV7-9	TRBD1	.	TRBJ2-7	TGTGCCAGCAGCTCAACGGACAGGAACGAGCAGTACTTC	CASSSTDRNEQYF
TRBV10-3	.	.	TRBJ1-4	TGTGCCATCAGTGACCTGGAGGGCACTAATGAAAAACTGTTTTTT	CAISDLEGTNEKLFF
TRBV4-1	.	.	TRBJ1-1	TGCGCCAGCAGCCAAGGGAGGGGCACTGAAGCTTTCTTT	CASSQGRGTEAFF
TRBV28	TRBD2	.	TRBJ2-1	TGTGCCAGCAGTTTATACCCCACTGAAGTCGCGGGAGGGTACAATGAGCAGTTCTTC	CASSLYPTEVAGGYNEQFF
TRBV4-1	.	.	TRBJ1-4	TGCGCCAGCAGCCAAGAAGAGCTAAGGGGTGAAAAACTGTTTTTT	CASSQEELRGEKLFF
TRBV30	TRBD2	.	TRBJ2-7	TGTGCCTGGAGTGCCCTCTCTGGGCGGGGGGCCTTGGAGCAGTACTTC	CAWSALSGRGALEQYF
TRBV7-8	.	.	TRBJ2-7	TGTGCCAGCAGCCTCGCACGGGGTCGGTTGGACTACGAGCAGTACTTC	CASSLARGRLDYEQYF
TRBV7-9	.	.	TRBJ2-1	TGTGCCAGCACCGAAGTAGAAAACTACAATGAGCAGTTCTTC	CASTEVENYNEQFF
TRBV19	.	few	TRBJ2-7	TGTGCCAGTAGACCTCGATCCATGCTATACGAGCAGTACTTC	CASRPRSMLYEQYF
TRBV5-4	TRBD2	.	TRBJ2-7	TGTGCCAGCAGCTTTGGGACTAGCGCGCACGAGCAGTACTTC	CASSFGTSAHEQYF
TRBV7-9	TRBD2	once	TRBJ2-1	TGTGCCAGCAGCTTAGGGTCTGGAGCGGGAAGGAATGAGCAGTTCTTC	CASSLGSGAGRNEQFF
TRBV11-2	TRBD2	.	TRBJ2-5	TGTGCCAGCAGCTTACCTAGCGGGCCTAAGGAGGAGACCCAGTACTTC	CASSLPSGPKEETQYF
TRBV19	.	once	TRBJ2-5	TGTGCCAGTAGTCCCAGGGAGGCGGGCAAAGAGACCCAGTACTTC	CASSPREAGKETQYF
TRBV13	.	.	TRBJ2-7	TGTGCCAGCAGCTTATCTATAGGGTCCGAGCAGTACTTC	CASSLSIGSEQYF
TRBV29-1	.	.	TRBJ1-1	TGCAGCGTCTGCGTGGGGATGATGAACACTGAAGCTTTCTTT	CSVCVGMMNTEAFF
TRBV19	TRBD1	once	TRBJ2-1	TGTGCCAGTAGTCCCATTTGGGACAGGGAGTCCTACAATGAGCAGTTCTTC	CASSPIWDRESYNEQFF
TRBV7-2	TRBD2	.	TRBJ2-5	TGTGCCAGCAGCGAAGGACTAGCGGGCTGGGAGACCCAGTACTTC	CASSEGLAGWETQYF
TRBV6-1	.	few	TRBJ1-5	TGTGCCAGCAGTGAATGGGTCAATCAGCCCCAGCATTTT	CASSEWVNQPQHF
TRBV5-1	.	.	TRBJ2-5	TGCGCCAGCAGCCCACCCGATCGAGAGACCCAGTACTTC	CASSPPDRETQYF
TRBV29-1	TRBD2	once	TRBJ2-7	TGCAGCGTTGAGGGACTAGCGGAGTACGAGCAGTACTTC	CSVEGLAEYEQYF
TRBV4-1	TRBD2	.	TRBJ2-1	TGCGCCAGCAGCCAAGAAGGCCTAGCGGGGCTTTCGGAGCAGTTCTTC	CASSQEGLAGLSEQFF
TRBV28	.	.	TRBJ1-5	TGTGCCAGCAGTCATAAACGGGGGTCCGGAATCCATCAGCCCCAGCATTTT	CASSHKRGSGIHQPQHF
TRBV27	.	.	TRBJ2-7	TGTGCCAGCAGTTTTGACAGGTCGGCCTACGAGCAGTACTTC	CASSFDRSAYEQYF
TRBV28	.	.	TRBJ2-1	TGTGCCAGCAGTTTAGACATGGAGCAGTTCTTC	CASSLDMEQFF
TRBV15	TRBD1	.	TRBJ2-2	TGTGCCACCAGCAGAGGTAGTCCCGGGACAGGGGGGAACACCGGGGAGCTGTTTTTT	CATSRGSPGTGGNTGELFF
TRBV28	.	once	TRBJ1-1	TGTGCCAGCAGTTCTACAGGCCTTGGGGGTGAAGCTTTCTTT	CASSSTGLGGEAFF
TRBV11-2	.	few	TRBJ2-7	TGTGCCAGCAGCTTAAGGCCTACCTACGAGCAGTACTTC	CASSLRPTYEQYF
TRBV11-2	.	.	TRBJ2-1	TGTGCCAGCAGCTTAGAGATGGACAACAATGAGCAGTTCTTC	CASSLEMDNNEQFF
TRBV9	.	.	TRBJ2-1	TGTGCCAGCAGCAACACCGGGGCATACAATGAGCAGTTCTTC	CASSNTGAYNEQFF
TRBV13	.	once	TRBJ1-3	TGTGCCAGCAGCTTAGCCAGCGCCTCTGGAAACACCATATATTTT	CASSLASASGNTIYF
TRBV9	.	.	TRBJ1-1	TGTGCCAGCAGCGTAGGAGAGGCTGAAGCTTTCTTT	CASSVGEAEAFF
TRBV7-6	.	.	TRBJ2-1	TGTGCCAGCAGCTTAGCCGGGGGCACCTACAATGAGCAGTTCTTC	CASSLAGGTYNEQFF